The clone carrying this T cell receptor (beta chain) was counted between two and nine times. Its antigen is unknown. The entry originates in a study of T cells in Graves' hyperthyroidism and ophthalmopathy. Lactation, pregnancy, other autoimmune disease or uncontrolled infection led to exclusion of patients. TCR beta CDR3 region amplification was performed from RNA transcripts. HTBI primers were the set used in a first-round RT-PCR of the TCR CDR3. From the multiplex PCR reads, TCRdb called clonotypes with MiXCR, one entry per CDR3 protein. The sample lists about 420,000 distinct CDR3 sequences; around 13% were seen once. General observations from the study: Model predictions of ophthalmopathy came a median around 6.5 months before onset. Patients with ophthalmopathy were separated from those with stable hyperthyroidism by a 13 V-J model.

This clonotype originated in a woman younger than 30 with Graves' hyperthyroidism. Sequenced: blood.

The CDR3 loop is CASSQEGRSNSYEQYF. Written as DNA, the CDR3 is TGTGCCAGCAGCCAGGAAGGACGGTCAAACTCCTACGAGCAGTACTTC. The rearrangement joins TRBV3-1 to TRBJ2-7; D not resolved. Trimming took off 3 bases at V and 0 bases at J, with 15 bases between the two ends. CDR1 is LGHDT and CDR2 is YNNKEL in the germline V gene (reference sequence). The CDR3 is 16 residues long.